This T cell receptor (beta chain) comes out of a study of CD8 T cells in ankylosing spondylitis. Whole-study results and caveats: Within matched ankylosing spondylitis synovial fluid, disease-linked clones were reportedly significantly enriched.

A word on this clonotype: The antigen remains unidentified.

Trimming removed 3 bases from V and 5 bases from J, with 22 bases in between. The CDR3 extends over 16 amino acids. Per the germline V gene, CDR1 is SQVTM and CDR2 is ANQGSEA. For TCR beta, libraries came from quantitative 5'-RACE with molecular barcodes. TCRdb re-called the 5' RACE reads with MiXCR, one entry per CDR3 protein. The data contain roughly 230,000 distinct CDR3 sequences, 7% to 10% of them singletons. The source is a female donor with ankylosing spondylitis or in good health (not recorded which). Sample: blood, either unsorted or a sorted T cell fraction (not recorded which). J is TRBJ2-5 and V is TRBV29-1; D might be TRBD1 or TRBD2, each matching 5 bases. The CDR3 DNA is TGCAGCGTTGATCTCCTGGGTTTAGATTGGGGGGAGACCCAGTACTTC. Its protein product is CSVDLLGLDWGETQYF.